Listed below are T cell receptor beta chains from one sample, sequenced in a study of cytomegalovirus exposure and HLA in healthy donors. Libraries were prepared by immunoSEQ multiplex PCR; TCRdb keeps only in-frame clonotypes and omits some of them. The sample records some 200,000 clones, around three quarters being singletons. The sequenced sample consisted of PBMCs. Source of these receptors: a woman aged 50 to 60 in good health and CMV-seronegative. The CDR3 runs from the conserved cysteine through the conserved F or W. A D gene is named only where the DNA matches it firmly. Some rows mark clone size as missing; the rest say once, few, many or name a class of expanded clone.

D gene | J gene | clone size | V gene | CDR3 protein | CDR3 DNA
. | TRBJ2-1 | . | TRBV19 | CASSQGNYNEQFF | TGTGCCAGTAGTCAGGGGAACTACAATGAGCAGTTCTTC
. | TRBJ1-1 | . | TRBV6-5 | CASSDRYGNTEAFF | TGTGCCAGCAGTGACAGGTACGGGAACACTGAAGCTTTCTTT
TRBD1 | TRBJ2-7 | . | TRBV11-2 | CASSQQGVHYEQYF | TGTGCCAGCAGCCAACAGGGGGTCCACTACGAGCAGTACTTC
TRBD2 | TRBJ2-1 | . | TRBV7-9 | CASSLSGTSGRARMDEQFF | TGTGCCAGCAGCTTGTCCGGGACTAGCGGGAGGGCCCGTATGGATGAGCAGTTCTTC
TRBD2 | TRBJ2-5 | . | TRBV7-2 | CASSLDGGQETQYF | TGTGCCAGCAGCTTAGACGGGGGGCAAGAGACCCAGTACTTC
. | TRBJ2-7 | . | TRBV5-4 | CASSLDGSPRPYEQYF | TGTGCCAGCAGCTTGGATGGCAGCCCTAGACCCTACGAGCAGTACTTC
TRBD2 | TRBJ2-7 | . | TRBV7-8 | CASSLGTSGGRYEQYF | TGTGCCAGCAGCTTAGGGACTAGCGGGGGGAGGTACGAGCAGTACTTC
. | TRBJ1-6 | . | TRBV7-8 | CASSRWTALGNSPLHF | TGTGCCAGCAGCCGTTGGACAGCACTGGGGAATTCACCCCTCCACTTT
TRBD1 | TRBJ1-2 | . | TRBV13 | CASSNDRVGYTF | TGTGCCAGCAGCAATGACAGGGTTGGCTACACCTTC
. | TRBJ2-5 | . | TRBV2 | CASKTDQETQYF | TGTGCCAGCAAGACAGACCAAGAGACCCAGTACTTC
. | TRBJ2-7 | . | TRBV5-1 | CASSLPDSSYEQYF | TGCGCCAGCAGCTTGCCCGACAGCTCCTACGAGCAGTACTTC
. | TRBJ2-1 | . | TRBV27 | CASRSDRISEQFF | TGTGCCAGCCGTTCAGACAGAATCAGTGAGCAGTTCTTC
. | TRBJ2-3 | . | TRBV4-2 | CASSQDRTSTDTQYF | TGTGCCAGCAGCCAAGATCGGACTAGCACAGATACGCAGTATTTT
TRBD2 | TRBJ2-1 | . | TRBV4-1 | CASSHTGTSGAYNEQFF | TGCGCCAGCAGCCATACCGGGACTAGCGGGGCTTACAATGAGCAGTTCTTC
TRBD2 | TRBJ2-3 | . | TRBV27 | CASSLISGRYTDTQYF | TGTGCCAGCAGTTTAATTAGCGGGAGATACACAGATACGCAGTATTTT
TRBD1 | TRBJ2-3 | . | TRBV7-2 | CASSFRTGRTDTQYF | TGTGCCAGCAGCTTCCGGACAGGGAGGACAGATACGCAGTATTTT
. | TRBJ1-2 | . | TRBV7-2 | CASSGRLIGYYGYTF | TGTGCCAGCAGCGGGAGATTGATAGGCTACTATGGCTACACCTTC
TRBD2 | TRBJ2-1 | . | TRBV11-1 | CASSLEAGAGNEQFF | TGTGCCAGCAGCTTAGAAGCGGGAGCGGGTAATGAGCAGTTCTTC
. | TRBJ1-1 | . | TRBV7-2 | CASSLGGFDTEAFF | TGTGCCAGCAGCTTGGGGGGATTCGACACTGAAGCTTTCTTT
. | TRBJ2-7 | . | TRBV2 | CASREFGYEQYF | TGTGCCAGCAGGGAATTCGGCTACGAGCAGTACTTC
. | TRBJ2-7 | once | TRBV28 | CASSLGMDSSSHEQYF | TGTGCCAGCAGTTTGGGTATGGACAGCAGCTCCCACGAGCAGTACTTC
. | TRBJ2-3 | few | TRBV2 | CASSVTASTDTQYF | TGTGCCAGCAGTGTGACTGCTAGCACAGATACGCAGTATTTT
TRBD1 | TRBJ2-1 | . | TRBV7-2 | CASSNRGNEQFF | TGTGCCAGCAGCAACAGGGGGAATGAGCAGTTCTTC
TRBD1 | TRBJ2-3 | . | TRBV27 | CASSLRQGVDTQYF | TGTGCCAGCAGTTTAAGACAGGGGGTAGATACGCAGTATTTT
TRBD1 | TRBJ1-2 | . | TRBV27 | CASSDRGRGYTF | TGTGCCAGCAGTGACAGGGGCCGGGGCTACACCTTC
TRBD2 | TRBJ2-2 | . | TRBV15 | CATSLGLAGLTGELFF | TGTGCCACCAGCCTGGGACTAGCGGGACTCACCGGGGAGCTGTTTTTT
TRBD1 | TRBJ1-5 | . | TRBV27 | CASRSDRVSNQPQHF | TGTGCCAGCAGGTCCGACAGGGTTAGCAATCAGCCCCAGCATTTT
. | TRBJ1-6 | . | TRBV2 | CASSENIPHNSPLHF | TGTGCCAGCAGTGAAAACATCCCCCATAATTCCCCCCTCCACTTT
. | TRBJ1-5 | . | TRBV7-9 | CASSPGSSNQPQHF | TGTGCCAGCAGCCCCGGGTCGAGCAATCAGCCCCAGCATTTT
TRBD1 | TRBJ2-7 | . | TRBV6-5 | CASSYRTGFDEQYF | TGTGCCAGCAGTTACCGGACAGGGTTCGACGAGCAGTACTTC
. | TRBJ2-3 | . | TRBV10-1 | CASSDGRVGSGTDTQYF | TGCGCCAGCAGTGACGGCAGGGTTGGGTCCGGCACAGATACGCAGTATTTT
TRBD1 | TRBJ2-7 | once | TRBV5-1 | CASSLMGLPGTGSYEQYF | TGCGCCAGCAGCTTGATGGGACTCCCCGGGACAGGGTCCTACGAGCAGTACTTC
TRBD2 | TRBJ2-1 | . | TRBV11-2 | CASSHPGGGGEQFF | TGTGCCAGCAGTCATCCGGGGGGAGGAGGTGAGCAGTTCTTC
TRBD1 | TRBJ2-7 | . | TRBV5-1 | CASSRTGLGLNEQYF | TGCGCCAGCAGCAGGACAGGGCTCGGGTTGAACGAGCAGTACTTC
. | TRBJ1-6 | . | TRBV5-1 | CASSLLLQVDSPLHF | TGCGCCAGCAGCTTGCTATTACAGGTTGATTCACCCCTCCACTTT
TRBD2 | TRBJ2-1 | . | TRBV6-4 | CASSERLAGGLDEQFF | TGTGCCAGCAGTGAAAGACTAGCGGGGGGGCTGGATGAGCAGTTCTTC
. | TRBJ1-2 | . | TRBV15 | CATSRDRGGFDGYTF | TGTGCCACCAGCAGAGATCGCGGGGGCTTCGATGGCTACACCTTC
TRBD2 | TRBJ2-1 | . | TRBV5-1 | CASSVLNSGTSGFYEQFF | TGCGCCAGCAGCGTCCTCAACTCAGGGACTAGCGGGTTTTATGAGCAGTTCTTC
TRBD2 | TRBJ2-2 | . | TRBV7-2 | CASSPGGGRVAGELFF | TGTGCCAGCAGCCCCGGCGGGGGACGGGTCGCCGGGGAGCTGTTTTTT
. | TRBJ2-7 | . | TRBV6-5 | CASSPQTGPYEQYF | TGTGCCAGCAGCCCCCAGACAGGACCCTACGAGCAGTACTTC
TRBD1 | TRBJ2-1 | . | TRBV28 | CASSSLRQGIYNEQFF | TGTGCCAGCAGTTCTCTAAGACAGGGAATATACAATGAGCAGTTCTTC
TRBD1 | TRBJ2-7 | . | TRBV5-1 | CASSRTGQLNYEQYF | TGCGCCAGCAGCAGGACGGGACAGCTAAACTACGAGCAGTACTTC
. | TRBJ1-2 | . | TRBV27 | CASREQGRGYGYTF | TGTGCCAGCCGAGAACAGGGCCGGGGCTATGGCTACACCTTC
. | TRBJ1-1 | . | TRBV14 | CASSHDPTRAQAFF | TGTGCCAGCAGCCACGACCCTACTAGAGCGCAAGCTTTCTTT
TRBD1 | TRBJ2-7 | . | TRBV28 | CASSLTGANIYEQYF | TGTGCCAGCAGTTTGACAGGGGCCAACATCTACGAGCAGTACTTC
TRBD2 | TRBJ2-7 | . | TRBV19 | CASTEAGGGGEQYF | TGTGCCAGTACGGAAGCGGGAGGTGGGGGCGAGCAGTACTTC
TRBD1 | TRBJ1-5 | . | TRBV7-6 | CASSLQDREVWPQHF | TGTGCCAGCAGCCTGCAGGACAGGGAAGTTTGGCCCCAGCATTTT
TRBD1 | TRBJ2-7 | . | TRBV5-1 | CASSGRTGGQQYEQYF | TGCGCCAGCAGCGGACGGACAGGGGGCCAACAGTACGAGCAGTACTTC
. | TRBJ1-1 | . | TRBV7-2 | CASSPDSGAATEAFF | TGTGCCAGCAGCCCAGACAGTGGGGCCGCCACTGAAGCTTTCTTT
TRBD1 | TRBJ1-1 | few | TRBV29-1 | CSVRAGTVDTEAFF | TGCAGCGTGAGAGCCGGGACAGTGGACACTGAAGCTTTCTTT
TRBD2 | TRBJ2-1 | . | TRBV5-6 | CASSSTRTSGRFAEQFF | TGTGCCAGCAGCTCTACCCGGACTAGCGGGAGGTTCGCCGAGCAGTTCTTC
TRBD1 | TRBJ1-5 | . | TRBV6-1 | CASRETGGNQPQHF | TGTGCCAGCAGAGAGACAGGGGGCAATCAGCCCCAGCATTTT